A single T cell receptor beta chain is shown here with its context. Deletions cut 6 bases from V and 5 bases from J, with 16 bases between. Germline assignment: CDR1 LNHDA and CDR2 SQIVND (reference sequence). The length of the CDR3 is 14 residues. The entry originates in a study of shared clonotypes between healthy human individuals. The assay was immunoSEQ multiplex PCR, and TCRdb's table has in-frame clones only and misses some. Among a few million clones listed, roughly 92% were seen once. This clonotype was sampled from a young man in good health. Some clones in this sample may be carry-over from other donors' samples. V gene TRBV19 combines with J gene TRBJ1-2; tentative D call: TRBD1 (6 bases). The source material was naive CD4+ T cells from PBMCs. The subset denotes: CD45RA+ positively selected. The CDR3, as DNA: TGTGCCAGTAGCTACAGGGAGGTTGGGTATGGCTACACCTTC. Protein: CASSYREVGYGYTF.